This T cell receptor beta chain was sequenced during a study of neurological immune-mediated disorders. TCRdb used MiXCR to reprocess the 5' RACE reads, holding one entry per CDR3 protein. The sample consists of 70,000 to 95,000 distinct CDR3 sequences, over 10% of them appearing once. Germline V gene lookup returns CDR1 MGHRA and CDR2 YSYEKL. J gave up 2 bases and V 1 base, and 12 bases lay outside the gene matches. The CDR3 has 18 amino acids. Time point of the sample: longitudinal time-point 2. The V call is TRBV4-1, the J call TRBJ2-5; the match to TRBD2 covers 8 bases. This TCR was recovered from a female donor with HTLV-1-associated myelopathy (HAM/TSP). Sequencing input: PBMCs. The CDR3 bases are TGCGCCAGCAGCCAAGTATTATCCGGGGGGGCACTACAAGAGACCCAGTACTTC. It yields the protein CASSQVLSGGALQETQYF.